This T cell receptor (beta chain) was obtained from a study of blood T cell repertoires in COVID-19. Method: immunoSEQ multiplex PCR; TCRdb's copy keeps in-frame clones and lacks some. The repertoire has roughly 70,000 clones, more than 85% of them found once; the top ten carry 2.6%. The sample comprised peripheral blood. This receptor was taken from a man aged 50 or older with COVID-19, enrolled during active disease.

CDR3 nucleotide sequence: TGCGCCAGCAGCTTCCAGGGGGGCTCCTACGAGCAGTACTTC. Encoded protein: CASSFQGGSYEQYF. The chain combines TRBV5-1 with TRBJ2-7; D perhaps matches TRBD1 (7 bases). Trimming took off 2 bases at V and 0 bases at J, with 9 bases between the two ends. The germline V gene encodes CDR1 SGHRS and CDR2 YFSETQ. CDR3 length: 14 amino acids.